This T cell receptor beta chain was observed in a study of naive and memory T cell subsets. The CDR3 has 14 amino acids. In germline, CDR1 is SGHTA, CDR2 FQGNSA. V was trimmed by 2 bases and J by 1 base, leaving 8 bases between them. An equimolar mix of two oligonucleotides served as the beta constant-region primer for TRBC1 and TRBC2. Four rounds of PCR amplified the ligated cDNA using nested alpha and beta constant-region primers plus SP2. TCRdb itself ran the UMI-ligation and nested PCR reads through MiXCR, one entry per CDR3 protein. The sample lists about 120,000 distinct CDR3 sequences, just over 35% occurring once.

The gene calls are TRBV7-2 and TRBJ2-5; D gene ambiguous. The receptor was isolated from a human donor in good health. The sample was central memory CD4+ T cells from blood. The CDR3: CASSLKNTQETQYF. CDR3 coding DNA: TGTGCCAGCAGCTTAAAAAACACCCAAGAGACCCAGTACTTC.